Listed here are 9 T cell receptor beta chains from one sample, sequenced in a study of T cells expressing NK-cell markers. For each CDR3 protein, TCRdb gives one entry from its re-call of the 5' RACE reads, without DNA. Here the sample table reports about 30,000 distinct CDR3 sequences. The sample comprised blood T cells: a sorted CD56 or NKG2C T cell subset, CD4+ or CD8+ T cells, or bulk PBMC T cells (not recorded which). Receptors originate from a woman aged 18 to 69 in good health.

The chain has TRBV29-1 and TRBJ2-7; TCRdb indicates TRBD2, and absent DNA this call remains unverified. Germline values: CDR1 SQVTM, CDR2 ANQGSEA. The CDR3 is 15 residues long. The CDR3 region is CSVGLAGGLRDEQYF.

This sequence joins TRBV20-1 and TRBJ2-3; TCRdb designates TRBD2, a call that cannot be tested without DNA. From germline, CDR1 is DFQATT and CDR2 SNEGSKA (reference sequence). The CDR3 is 15 amino acids. CDR3 loop: CSARGDQREVDTQYF.

This sequence joins TRBV27 and TRBJ1-5. The CDR3 runs to 14 residues. Germline CDR1 and CDR2: MNHEY and SMNVEV (reference sequence). The CDR3 here is CASSLSSYNQPQHF.

The chain joins TRBV19 to TRBJ2-1; lacking DNA, the TRBD2 call made by TCRdb goes unchecked. This CDR3 region has 14 residues. Per germline, CDR1 LNHDA and CDR2 SQIVND (reference sequence). The CDR3 loop reads CASASAGGGNEQFF. The variable domain in full, completed from reference TRBV19 and TRBJ2-1, reads DGGITQSPKYLFRKEGQNVTLSCEQNLNHDAMYWYRQDPGQGLRLIYYSQIVNDFQKGDIAEGYSVSREKKESFPLTVTSAQKNPTAFYLCASASAGGGNEQFFGPGTRLTVL.

V is TRBV27 and J is TRBJ1-2; the TRBD1 assignment by TCRdb is unverifiable without DNA. Germline V gene sequence: CDR1 MNHEY, CDR2 SMNVEV (reference sequence). This CDR3 has 14 residues. CDR3 region: CASGLSGTGVGYTF.

CDR3 protein: CASSPGPENIQYF. This rearrangement joins TRBV2 to TRBJ2-4; without DNA, the TCRdb call of TRBD2 cannot be checked. The CDR3 runs 13 residues. Germline lookup yields CDR1 SNHLY and CDR2 FYNNEI. The variable domain in full, with the rest retrieved from reference TRBV2 and TRBJ2-4, is EPEVTQTPSHQVTQMGQEVILRCVPISNHLYFYWYRQILGQKVEFLVSFYNNEISEKSEIFDDQFSVERPDGSNFTLKIRSTKLEDSAMYFCASSPGPENIQYFGAGTRLSVL.

CDR3 sequence reads: CASSFRDRGLFSTDTQYF. J is TRBJ2-3 and V is TRBV12-3 or TRBV12-4; with no DNA, the TCRdb D assignment of TRBD1 cannot be verified. This CDR3 spans 18 amino acids.

V usage is TRBV29-1 and J usage is TRBJ2-5; TCRdb's D call of TRBD1 is untestable without DNA. Germline CDR1 reads SQVTM; CDR2 reads ANQGSEA. This CDR3 is built from 19 residues. The CDR3 loop is CSVEVGQGPPYFAQETQYF.

V is TRBV12-5 and J is TRBJ2-7; as DNA is missing, the TRBD1 call by TCRdb cannot be tested. CDR1 is LGHNT and CDR2 is FRNRAP in the germline V gene. This CDR3 has 15 residues. CDR3 residues: CASAPAGLLGGEQYF. Looking up the rest from reference TRBV12-5 and TRBJ2-7 gives the full variable domain: DARVTQTPRHKVTEMGQEVTMRCQPILGHNTVFWYRQTMMQGLELLAYFRNRAPLDDSGMPKDRFSAEMPDATLATLKIQPSEPRDSAVYFCASAPAGLLGGEQYFGPGTRLTVT.